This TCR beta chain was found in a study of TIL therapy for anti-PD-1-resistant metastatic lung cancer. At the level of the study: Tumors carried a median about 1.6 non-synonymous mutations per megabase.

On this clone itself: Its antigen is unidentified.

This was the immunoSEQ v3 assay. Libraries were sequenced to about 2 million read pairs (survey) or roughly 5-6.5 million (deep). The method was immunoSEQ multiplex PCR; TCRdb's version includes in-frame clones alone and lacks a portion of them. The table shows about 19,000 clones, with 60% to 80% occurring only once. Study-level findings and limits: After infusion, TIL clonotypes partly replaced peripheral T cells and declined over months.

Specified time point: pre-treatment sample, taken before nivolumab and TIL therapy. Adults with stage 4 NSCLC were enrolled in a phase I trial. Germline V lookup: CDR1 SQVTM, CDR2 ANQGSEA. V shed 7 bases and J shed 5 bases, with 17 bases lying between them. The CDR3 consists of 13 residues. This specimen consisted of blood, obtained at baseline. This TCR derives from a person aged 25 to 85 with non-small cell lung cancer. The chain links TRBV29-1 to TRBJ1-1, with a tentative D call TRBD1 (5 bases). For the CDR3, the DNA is TGCAGCGCTGATTTCACCGGGACTACTGAAGCTTTCTTT. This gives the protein CSADFTGTTEAFF. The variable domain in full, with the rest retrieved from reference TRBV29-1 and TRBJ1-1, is SAVISQKPSRDICQRGTSLTIQCQVDSQVTMMFWYRQQPGQSLTLIATANQGSEATYESGFVIDKFPISRPNLTFSTLTVSNMSPEDSSIYLCSADFTGTTEAFFGQGTRLTVV.